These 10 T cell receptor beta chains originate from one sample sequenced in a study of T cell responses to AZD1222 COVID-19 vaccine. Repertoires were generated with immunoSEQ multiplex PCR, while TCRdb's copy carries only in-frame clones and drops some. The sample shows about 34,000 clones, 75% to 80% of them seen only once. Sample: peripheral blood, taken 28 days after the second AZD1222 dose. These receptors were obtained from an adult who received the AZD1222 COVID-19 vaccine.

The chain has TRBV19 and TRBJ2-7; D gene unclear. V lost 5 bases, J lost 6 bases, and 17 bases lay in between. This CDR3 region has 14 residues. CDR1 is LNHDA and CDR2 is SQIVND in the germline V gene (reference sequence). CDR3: CASSPAAWMSEQYF. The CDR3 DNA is TGTGCCAGTAGTCCTGCGGCTTGGATGAGCGAGCAGTACTTC.

CDR3 protein: CASSLRPEETQYF. DNA for the CDR3: TGTGCCAGCAGCTTGCGGCCTGAAGAGACCCAGTACTTC. V is TRBV5-4 and J is TRBJ2-5; D is unclear. The CDR3 totals 13 residues. CDR1 is SGHNT and CDR2 is YYREEE in the germline V gene (reference sequence). V shed 1 base and J shed 3 bases, with 7 bases lying between them.

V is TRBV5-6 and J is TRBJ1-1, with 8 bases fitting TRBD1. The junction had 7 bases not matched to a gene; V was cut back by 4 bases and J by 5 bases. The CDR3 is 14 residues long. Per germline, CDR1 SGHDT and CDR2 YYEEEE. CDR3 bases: TGTGCCAGCAGCATTCGACAGGGGCGAACTGAAGCTTTCTTT. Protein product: CASSIRQGRTEAFF. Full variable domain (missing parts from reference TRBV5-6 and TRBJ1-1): DAGVTQSPTHLIKTRGQQVTLRCSPKSGHDTVSWYQQALGQGPQFIFQYYEEEERQRGNFPDRFSGHQFPNYSSELNVNALLLGDSALYLCASSIRQGRTEAFFGQGTRLTVV.

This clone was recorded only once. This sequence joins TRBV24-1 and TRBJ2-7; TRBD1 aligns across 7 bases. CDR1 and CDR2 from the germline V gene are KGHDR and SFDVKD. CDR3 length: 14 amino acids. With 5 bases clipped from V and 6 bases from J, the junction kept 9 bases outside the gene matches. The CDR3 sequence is CATSVDRAPPEQYF. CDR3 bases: TGTGCCACCAGTGTTGACAGGGCTCCCCCCGAGCAGTACTTC.

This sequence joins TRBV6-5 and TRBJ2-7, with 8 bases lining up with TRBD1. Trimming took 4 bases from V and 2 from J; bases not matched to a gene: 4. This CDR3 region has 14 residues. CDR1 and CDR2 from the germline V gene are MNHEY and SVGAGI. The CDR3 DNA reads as TGTGCCAGCAGTTCAGGGGGCGCCCCCTACGAGCAGTACTTC. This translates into CASSSGGAPYEQYF.

CDR3 nucleotide sequence: TGCAGCGTTGTCCGACAGGGTGGAGCTTTCTTT. Translated, it gives CSVVRQGGAFF. This rearrangement joins TRBV29-1 to TRBJ1-1; TRBD1 matches 7 bases. Germline CDR1 SQVTM, CDR2 ANQGSEA. The CDR3 has 11 amino acids. V was pared by 4 bases and J by 10 bases, with 6 bases of the junction left unmatched.

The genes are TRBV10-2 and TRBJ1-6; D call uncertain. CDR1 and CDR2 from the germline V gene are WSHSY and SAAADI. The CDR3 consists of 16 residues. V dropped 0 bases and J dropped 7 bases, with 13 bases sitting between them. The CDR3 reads CASSESTLDLNSPLHF. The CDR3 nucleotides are TGCGCCAGCAGTGAGTCGACGTTGGACTTGAATTCACCCCTCCACTTT.

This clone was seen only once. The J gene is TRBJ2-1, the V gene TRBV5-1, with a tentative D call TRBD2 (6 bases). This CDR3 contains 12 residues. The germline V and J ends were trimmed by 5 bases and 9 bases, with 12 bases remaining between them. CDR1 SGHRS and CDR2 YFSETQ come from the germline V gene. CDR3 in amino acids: CASSTGLSEQFF. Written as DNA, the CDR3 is TGCGCCAGCAGTACGGGACTCTCTGAGCAGTTCTTC.

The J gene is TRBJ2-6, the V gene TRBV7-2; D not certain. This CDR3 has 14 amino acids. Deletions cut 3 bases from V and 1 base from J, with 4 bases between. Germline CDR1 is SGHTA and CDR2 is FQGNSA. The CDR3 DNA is TGTGCCAGCAGCTTTACGTCTGGGGCCAACGTCCTGACTTTC. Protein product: CASSFTSGANVLTF.

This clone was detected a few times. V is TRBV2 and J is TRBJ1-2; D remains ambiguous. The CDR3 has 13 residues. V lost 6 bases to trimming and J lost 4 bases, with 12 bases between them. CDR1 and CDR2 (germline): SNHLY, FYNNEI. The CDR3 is CASSLDGLYGYTF. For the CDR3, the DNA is TGTGCCAGCAGCCTAGACGGCCTCTATGGCTACACCTTC.